This T cell receptor (beta chain) was documented in a study of cytomegalovirus exposure and HLA in healthy donors. Overall study findings and caveats: For most TCR sequences rarity was the rule, although some public TCRs occurred in many donors.

Notes on this clone: Its cognate antigen is unknown.

This CDR3 has 15 amino acids. The V gene's germline CDR1 is GTSNPN and CDR2 SVGIG (reference sequence). V was trimmed by 3 bases and J by 2 bases, leaving 14 bases between them. Here immunoSEQ multiplex PCR was the method, and the copy in TCRdb shows in-frame clones only, minus some. The sample consists of about 280,000 clones, about 86% of them appearing once. This receptor was taken from a woman younger than 30 in good health and CMV-seronegative. Sample: PBMCs. J is TRBJ1-5 and V is TRBV30, with D possibly TRBD1 on 5 matching bases. In DNA, the CDR3 is TGTGCCTGGAGCTACAGCGGGACGGGCAATCAGCCCCAGCATTTT. Translation: CAWSYSGTGNQPQHF. The variable domain in full, with the rest retrieved from reference TRBV30 and TRBJ1-5, is SQTIHQWPATLVQPVGSPLSLECTVEGTSNPNLYWYRQAAGRGLQLLFYSVGIGQISSEVPQNLSASRPQDRQFILSSKKLLLSDSGFYLCAWSYSGTGNQPQHFGDGTRLSIL.